The 10 T cell receptor beta chains reported below all come from one sample, sequenced in a study of Ad26.COV2.S vaccination and SARS-CoV-2 variants. The method was immunoSEQ multiplex PCR; TCRdb's version includes in-frame clones alone and lacks a portion of them. The table has 350,000 to 500,000 clones, roughly 91% seen once. This sample's treatment: over 15 received Ad26.COV2.S at low or high dose, single or two shots; about five received placebo; per-sample allocation not given. Day 63 after the first injection of vaccine or placebo was the sampling time. The specimen was peripheral blood, collected in a trial of Ad26.COV2.S vaccine versus placebo. The receptor set was obtained from a person between 18 and 65 years old who received the Ad26.COV2.S COVID-19 vaccine or a placebo.

This chain connects TRBV13 to TRBJ2-1, with TRBD2 identical over 9 bases. Looked up from germline, CDR1 is PRHDT and CDR2 is FYEKMQ (reference sequence). The CDR3 loop spans 15 amino acids. With 5 bases clipped from V and 3 bases from J, the junction kept 5 bases outside the gene matches. CDR3: CASSNTSGLYNEQFF. In DNA form, the CDR3 reads TGTGCCAGCAGCAACACTAGCGGGCTCTACAATGAGCAGTTCTTC. Complete variable domain (other parts from reference TRBV13 and TRBJ2-1): AAGVIQSPRHLIKEKRETATLKCYPIPRHDTVYWYQQGPGQDPQFLISFYEKMQSDKGSIPDRFSAQQFSDYHSELNMSSLELGDSALYFCASSNTSGLYNEQFFGPGTRLTVL.

This clone was seen once. The V and J genes are TRBV2 and TRBJ2-7, with 9 nucleotides matching TRBD2. This CDR3 is built from 14 residues. Germline CDR1 and CDR2: SNHLY and FYNNEI. The V and J ends lost 6 bases and 3 bases, in that order; junction bases with no gene match: 6. The CDR3 DNA follows: TGTGCCAGCAGCCCGGGACTAGCCAACTACGAGCAGTACTTC. Translated, it gives CASSPGLANYEQYF.

The chain carries TRBV24-1 and TRBJ2-1, with D unresolved. The V and J ends lost 5 bases and 6 bases respectively, with 10 bases between them. This CDR3 region has 13 residues. Germline values: CDR1 KGHDR, CDR2 SFDVKD. CDR3 sequence reads: CATSGVGFNEQFF. Written as DNA, the CDR3 is TGTGCCACCAGTGGGGTAGGTTTCAATGAGCAGTTCTTC.

This chain joins TRBV5-4 and TRBJ2-2, with 9 bases matching TRBD2. Losses at the gene ends were 4 bases for V and 2 bases for J; bases not matched to a gene: 12. This CDR3 comprises 18 residues. Germline lookup yields CDR1 SGHNT and CDR2 YYREEE (reference sequence). CDR3 region: CASSPRASSGANTGELFF. DNA for the CDR3: TGTGCCAGCAGCCCCAGGGCGTCTAGCGGGGCTAACACCGGGGAGCTGTTTTTT.

This chain links TRBV7-3 with TRBJ2-7; unclear D gene. Germline loops: CDR1 SGHTA, CDR2 FQGTGA. CDR3 size: 13 residues. V lost 1 base and J lost 3, with 7 bases in between. The CDR3 here is CASSLSGGYEQYF. For the CDR3, the DNA is TGTGCCAGCAGCTTAAGCGGCGGCTACGAGCAGTACTTC.

V and J are TRBV20-1 and TRBJ2-7; D call uncertain. V shed 3 bases and J shed 0 bases, with 6 bases lying between them. CDR1 and CDR2 from the germline V gene are DFQATT and SNEGSKA (reference sequence). CDR3 size: 12 residues. The CDR3 sequence: CSASLDSYEQYF. CDR3 DNA: TGCAGTGCTAGTCTAGACTCCTACGAGCAGTACTTC.

The chain recombines TRBV5-1 with TRBJ2-2, with TRBD2 matching over 13 bases. The CDR3 covers 17 residues. Trimming took 2 bases from V and 0 from J; bases not matched to a gene: 1. From germline, CDR1 is SGHRS and CDR2 YFSETQ. Written as DNA, the CDR3 is TGCGCCAGCAGCTTCGGGACTAGCGGGACGAACACCGGGGAGCTGTTTTTT. It encodes CASSFGTSGTNTGELFF.

V is TRBV27 and J is TRBJ2-3; TRBD1 is a possible D gene (5 bases). Germline values: CDR1 MNHEY, CDR2 SMNVEV (reference sequence). This CDR3 contains 13 residues. Trimming pared 5 bases from V and 2 bases from J, leaving 8 bases between. The CDR3 DNA follows: TGTGCCAGCAGTAGGGGTTTCACAGATACGCAGTATTTT. Its protein is CASSRGFTDTQYF.

The chain employs TRBV28 and TRBJ2-3; no clear D gene. V lost 6 bases and J lost 6, with 25 bases in between. This CDR3 is built from 17 residues. In germline, CDR1 is MDHEN, CDR2 SYDVKM. CDR3 nucleotides: TGTGCCAGCAGCACGTCCCCTGGCGTGAATGGGATGGATACGCAGTATTTT. Protein: CASSTSPGVNGMDTQYF.

The chain has TRBV6-5 and TRBJ2-7, with D perhaps assigned TRBD1 or TRBD2 (7 bases each). The CDR3 is made up of 14 amino acids. Germline V gene data show CDR1 as MNHEY and CDR2 as SVGAGI. The V end was cut by 10 bases, the J end by 2 bases, with 18 bases between. The DNA for the CDR3 is TGTGCCATCAACCGGGACAGCGGGGCCTACGAGCAGTACTTC. It translates to CAINRDSGAYEQYF.